This T cell receptor beta chain comes out of a study of T-cell reconstitution after alpha-beta-depleted transplantation in children. Study results and caveats: Diversity of TCRbeta at day 60 was high in some patients, arising from surviving recipient T cells and thymic progenitors. At one year after transplant, newly produced T cells mostly accounted for T-cell counts and diversity. Several hundred expanded graft clones reportedly were the source of alpha-beta T cells about two months after transplant.

Many counts were recorded for this clonotype. What it recognizes is unknown. Preparation of the TCRbeta library used unique molecular identifiers. TCRdb itself ran the PCR reads through MiXCR, one entry per CDR3 protein. The sample consists of 700,000 or so distinct CDR3 sequences, 13% of them appearing once. This CDR3 comprises 14 residues. Germline V gene data show CDR1 as SGHRS and CDR2 as YFSETQ. V was clipped by 4 bases and J by 7 bases, with 17 bases between them. This TCR was sampled from a girl aged 2 to 9 with congenital amegakaryocytic thrombocytopenia, due to receive a stem cell transplant. Specimen: PBMCs, collected before TCRalphabeta/CD19-depleted stem cell transplant. This chain links TRBV5-1 with TRBJ1-2; D may be TRBD1 (5 bases). The CDR3 is CASSPLGGVSGYTF. DNA for the CDR3: TGCGCCAGCAGCCCCCTCGGGGGGGTTTCTGGCTACACCTTC.